The T cell receptor (beta chain) under discussion was sequenced for a study of CD8 T cells in ankylosing spondylitis. General study results and limits: Blood of patients with ankylosing spondylitis appeared to be characterized by a TCR beta motif of several highly homologous variants. Reportedly, matched ankylosing spondylitis synovial fluid was significantly enriched for disease-linked clones. Past studies reported some motif variants in reactive arthritis synovial fluid and blood. Relatively scarce in peripheral blood, disease-linked clones were CD8+.

Germline CDR1 and CDR2: KGHDR and SFDVKD. The CDR3 consists of 13 residues. V lost 5 bases to trimming and J lost 2 bases, with 8 bases between them. Quantitative barcoded 5'-RACE was used to prepare TCR beta libraries. TCRdb itself ran the 5' RACE reads through MiXCR, one entry per CDR3 protein. The sample lists about 90,000 distinct CDR3 sequences, roughly 8.8% seen once, with over 25% in the top ten. A remark on this clonotype: Its antigen is unknown.

This TCR was recovered from a male donor with ankylosing spondylitis. The V and J genes are TRBV24-1 and TRBJ1-1; D is ambiguous. The sequencing input was blood, either unsorted or a sorted T cell fraction (not recorded which). CDR3 amino acids: CATSGASNTEAFF. DNA for the CDR3: TGTGCCACCAGTGGGGCCAGCAACACTGAAGCTTTCTTT.